This paragraph covers one T cell receptor (beta chain) sequence. As yet, its antigen is unknown. These data come from a study of vaccination and CD4 T cells after COVID-19. Oncomine TCR Beta short-read sequencing was applied to DNA from cultured CD4+ T cells. TCRdb independently ran MiXCR on the PCR reads; one entry per CDR3 protein. The sample yields over 8,500 distinct CDR3 sequences, 50% to 60% seen once. Treatment: 10-day PBMC culture with coronavirus spike peptide pools or control peptides (ViraFEST assay). This CDR3 has 16 amino acids. The V and J ends lost 4 bases and 1 base, in that order; junction bases with no gene match: 4. CDR1 is KGHDR and CDR2 is SFDVKD in the germline V gene.

V gene TRBV24-1 combines with J gene TRBJ2-3, with TRBD1 matching over 10 bases. Material for sequencing was CD4+ T cells from blood, cultured in vitro. The source of this sequence is a human donor who had recovered from COVID-19. The CDR3 sequence: CATSDLGQGRTDTQYF. CDR3 DNA sequence: TGTGCCACCAGTGACCTGGGACAGGGGCGCACAGATACGCAGTATTTT.